This T cell receptor beta chain came from a study of T cells in Graves' hyperthyroidism and ophthalmopathy. Overall study results and limits: By a 13 V-J model, ophthalmopathy was set apart from stable hyperthyroidism. A median around 5.9 months before onset, the model predicted ophthalmopathy. Blood also carried most thyroid clonotypes expanded above 0.001.

Template material for amplifying TCR beta CDR3 regions consisted of RNA transcripts. Researchers ran a first-round RT-PCR on the TCR CDR3 using the HTBI primer set. MiXCR, run by TCRdb on the multiplex PCR reads, gives a single entry per CDR3 protein. There are roughly 380,000 distinct CDR3 sequences in the sample; approximately 15% occur only once, and 8% to 13% lies in the top ten. The CDR3 totals 14 residues. Germline CDR1 is SGDLS and CDR2 is YYNGEE. Trimming shortened V by 3 bases and J by 7 bases, and 16 bases separated the two germline ends. Orbital computed tomography, thyroid ultrasound, serum thyroxine and TRAb, and clinical symptoms together informed the diagnoses. This clonotype showed up many times. Its specificity is not known.

The genes are TRBV9 and TRBJ1-2, with D possibly TRBD1 on 5 matching bases. Sequenced material: blood. This receptor was identified in a woman aged 60-75 years with Graves' hyperthyroidism. The DNA for the CDR3 is TGTGCCAGCAGCGGACAGAACCTCTTTGTTGGCTACACCTTC. Translated, it gives CASSGQNLFVGYTF.